Sequencing of this T cell receptor beta chain was carried out in a study of CXCR3-negative and CXCR3-positive naive CD8 T cells. The CDR3 loop spans 15 amino acids. Germline V gene lookup returns CDR1 MNHNS and CDR2 SASEGT. General study findings and limits: Compared with CXCR3-negative naive cells, CXCR3-positive naive cells showed more hydrophobic TRB CDR3s.

The libraries of TRB cDNA were constructed through 5' RACE using UMI labels. From the 5' RACE reads, TCRdb lists one entry per CDR3 protein and no DNA. Here the sample table reports nearly 110,000 distinct CDR3 sequences. About this clonotype: What it binds is unknown.

The TCR comes from a human donor in good health. Some clones in this sample may be carry-over from other donors' samples. This sequence joins TRBV6-1 and TRBJ1-5; the D gene TCRdb calls, TRBD1, cannot be checked with no DNA. Sample: naive CXCR3+ CD8+ T cells from blood. Subset in this sample: CD45RO-CCR7+CD27+CD95- naive CD8+ T cells expressing CXCR3 (TNR3+). The CDR3 region is CASKRGGQFYQPQHF.